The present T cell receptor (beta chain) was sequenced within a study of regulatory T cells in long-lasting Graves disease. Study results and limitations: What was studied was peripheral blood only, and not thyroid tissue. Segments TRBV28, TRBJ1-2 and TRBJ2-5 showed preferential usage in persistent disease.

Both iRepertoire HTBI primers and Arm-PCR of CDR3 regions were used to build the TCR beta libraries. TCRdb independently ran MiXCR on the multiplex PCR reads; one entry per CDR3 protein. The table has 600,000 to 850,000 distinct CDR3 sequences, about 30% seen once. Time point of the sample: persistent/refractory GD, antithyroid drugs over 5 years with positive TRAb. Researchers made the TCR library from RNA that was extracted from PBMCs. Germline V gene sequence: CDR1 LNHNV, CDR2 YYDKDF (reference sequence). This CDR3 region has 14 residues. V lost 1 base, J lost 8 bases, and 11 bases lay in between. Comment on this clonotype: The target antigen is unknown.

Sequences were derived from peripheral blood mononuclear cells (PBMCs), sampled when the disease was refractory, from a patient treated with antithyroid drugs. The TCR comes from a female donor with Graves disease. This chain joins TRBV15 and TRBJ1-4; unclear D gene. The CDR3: CATSRAGNLEKLFF. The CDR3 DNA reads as TGTGCCACCAGCAGAGCTGGCAACCTAGAAAAACTGTTTTTT.